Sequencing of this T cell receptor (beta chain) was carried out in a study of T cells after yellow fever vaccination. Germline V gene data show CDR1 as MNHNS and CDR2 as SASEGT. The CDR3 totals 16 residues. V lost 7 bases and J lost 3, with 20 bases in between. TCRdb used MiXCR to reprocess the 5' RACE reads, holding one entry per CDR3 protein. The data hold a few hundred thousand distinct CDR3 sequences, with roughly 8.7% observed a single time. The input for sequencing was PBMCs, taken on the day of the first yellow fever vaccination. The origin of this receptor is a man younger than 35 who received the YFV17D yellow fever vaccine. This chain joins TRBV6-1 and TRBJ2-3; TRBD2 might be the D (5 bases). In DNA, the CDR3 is TGTGCCAGCACCCCGAATTTGCTAGCAGGAACAGATACGCAGTATTTT. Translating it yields CASTPNLLAGTDTQYF.